The 6 T cell receptor beta chains given below trace back to one sample, sequenced in a study of blood T cells in healthy people across ages (dated by TCRdb to between 2015 and 2017). Libraries were prepared through 5' RACE. The sample was run on an Illumina HiSeq 2500. A second PCR of roughly 6 to 11 cycles was run with a J-beta primer mix and a sample-barcoded 5' primer. Clones were called with MiXCR by TCRdb after fastp trimmed the public reads at Q25, and only in-frame beta chains were retained. CDR3 protein duplicates are merged, each entry listing the most common genes and DNA. Across this sample there are about 1,400,000 distinct CDR3 sequences, with approximately 40% seen only once. The top ten clonotypes cover less than 8% of the sample. Input material: blood. These receptors were taken from a woman aged 18-29 years in good health.

The genes are TRBV28 and TRBJ2-3; D gene uncertain. The CDR3 is 10 amino acids. The V gene lost 3 bases and the J gene lost 12 bases, with 7 bases spanning the gap. The germline gives CDR1 MDHEN, CDR2 SYDVKM. The CDR3 protein is CASSFTNQYF. CDR3 nucleotides: TGTGCCAGCAGTTTTACCAACCAGTATTTT.

This clonotype was counted a few times. DNA of the CDR3: TGTGCCACCAGTGATTCTCGGACAGATACGCAGTATTTT. As protein: CATSDSRTDTQYF. The chain links TRBV24-1 to TRBJ2-3; D not certain. The germline V and J ends were trimmed by 2 bases and 3 bases, with 5 bases remaining between them. The germline CDR1 and CDR2 sequences are KGHDR and SFDVKD. CDR3 length equals 13 residues.

V is TRBV30 and J is TRBJ2-3, with D possibly TRBD2 on 6 matching bases. V dropped 0 bases and J dropped 11 bases, with 12 bases sitting between them. Germline-derived CDR1 and CDR2 are GTSNPN and SVGIG (reference sequence). CDR3 size: 12 residues. The CDR3 region has the DNA TGTGCCTGGAGTGTAAAGGGAGGCAAGCAGTATTTT. It codes for CAWSVKGGKQYF.

Remarks on this clonotype: The junction departs from the called germline gene at one end, perhaps through a read error. The chain couples TRBV4-2 to TRBJ1-1, with D hard to call. This CDR3 is built from 14 residues. Germline V gene data show CDR1 as LGHNA and CDR2 as YNFKEQ. The CDR3 is CASSQDLANTEAFF. The CDR3 region has the DNA TGTGCCAGCAGCCAAGATTTAGCGAACACTGAGGCTTTCTTT.

This clonotype has a count of ten or more. One junction end does not reproduce the germline sequence, and a read error may be involved. The rearrangement links TRBV5-1 to TRBJ2-7, with D tentatively TRBD2 (5 bases). The CDR3 is made up of 13 amino acids. Germline loops: CDR1 SGHRS, CDR2 YFSETQ. Written as DNA, the CDR3 is TGTGCCAGCAGCTTAGGATCGGGGTACGAGCAGTACTTC. This encodes CASSLGSGYEQYF.

This clonotype was counted a few times. This chain joins TRBV29-1 and TRBJ1-2; D gene unclear. Germline V lookup: CDR1 SQVTM, CDR2 ANQGSEA. Trimming took 0 bases from V and 6 from J, leaving 17 bases between them. This CDR3 spans 15 amino acids. The CDR3 region is CSVEDRPPRRDGYTF. CDR3 coding DNA: TGCAGCGTTGAAGATCGACCTCCCCGAAGGGATGGCTACACCTTC.